The next 5 T cell receptor beta chains were all read from a single sample in a study of cytomegalovirus exposure and HLA in healthy donors. The PCR contained 60 Vbeta and 13 Jbeta primers. Assay: immunoSEQ multiplex PCR; the TCRdb copy retains only in-frame clones and omits some. The sample includes about 140,000 clones, roughly 73% of them seen just once. Input material: PBMCs. The receptors were gathered from a human donor in good health.

V gene TRBV11-2 combines with J gene TRBJ2-1; TRBD1 aligns across 7 bases. This CDR3 contains 15 residues. V lost 4 bases and J lost 6; bases outside the gene matches: 9. In germline, CDR1 is SGHAT, CDR2 FQNNGV. CDR3 in amino acids: CASSSTGTVLNEQFF. The CDR3 nucleotides read TGTGCCAGCAGCTCGACCGGGACAGTTCTCAATGAGCAGTTCTTC.

The rearrangement uses TRBV5-4 and TRBJ2-6; 7 positions agree with TRBD1. J was trimmed by 2 bases and V by 4 bases; bases with no gene match: 3. There are 15 residues in the CDR3. Germline values: CDR1 SGHNT, CDR2 YYREEE (reference sequence). CDR3 amino acids: CASSNDRAGANVLTF. The DNA of the CDR3 is TGTGCCAGCAGCAACGACAGGGCTGGGGCCAACGTCCTGACTTTC.

V is TRBV27 and J is TRBJ1-2; D is undetermined. Between the trimmed V and J ends, which lost 3 bases and 1 base, there was a span of 6 bases. The CDR3 loop spans 13 amino acids. Looked up from germline, CDR1 is MNHEY and CDR2 is SMNVEV (reference sequence). The CDR3 nucleotides are TGTGCCAGCAGTTTTCAGGTTAACTATGGCTACACCTTC. This codes for CASSFQVNYGYTF.

The J gene is TRBJ1-2, the V gene TRBV4-1; the match to TRBD1 covers 10 bases. From germline, CDR1 is MGHRA and CDR2 YSYEKL. The CDR3 contains 16 residues. The junction had 9 bases not matched to a gene; V was cut back by 1 base and J by 7 bases. The CDR3 nucleotides read TGCGCCAGCAGCCAAGGTGGACAGGGGGGTTTTTTTGGCTACACCTTC. It encodes CASSQGGQGGFFGYTF.

This chain uses TRBV4-2 with TRBJ1-1, with a weak D call TRBD1 (5 bases). Germline loops: CDR1 LGHNA, CDR2 YNFKEQ. CDR3 length: 15 amino acids. V was shortened by 0 bases and J by 2 bases, with 10 bases between the two germline ends. CDR3 coding DNA: TGTGCCAGCAGCCAAGAATCCGGGGGAAACACTGAAGCTTTCTTT. Encoded protein: CASSQESGGNTEAFF.